This T cell receptor (beta chain) is from a study of cytotoxic CD8 clonotypes in ibrutinib-treated CLL. Study results and caveats: Against age-matched healthy donors, baseline clonality ran higher and tracked circulating CD8+ T-cell counts.

Sequenced by immunoSEQ multiplex PCR; TCRdb stores in-frame clones only, minus some. Altogether about 45,000 clones are present, 60% to 70% being singletons, with the ten largest covering roughly a fifth. Trimming stripped 5 bases from V and 7 bases from J, with 8 bases between. The CDR3 covers 11 residues. The germline V gene has CDR1 SNHLY and CDR2 FYNNEI. Details on this clone: As yet, its antigen is unknown.

This chain links TRBV2 with TRBJ1-2, with D unclear. This TCR derives from a human donor with chronic lymphocytic leukemia. The specimen comprised PBMCs, sampled after 24 months of ibrutinib treatment. CDR3 nucleotides: TGTGCCAGCAGTACGGGAGGTGGCTACACCTTC. It is translated as CASSTGGGYTF.